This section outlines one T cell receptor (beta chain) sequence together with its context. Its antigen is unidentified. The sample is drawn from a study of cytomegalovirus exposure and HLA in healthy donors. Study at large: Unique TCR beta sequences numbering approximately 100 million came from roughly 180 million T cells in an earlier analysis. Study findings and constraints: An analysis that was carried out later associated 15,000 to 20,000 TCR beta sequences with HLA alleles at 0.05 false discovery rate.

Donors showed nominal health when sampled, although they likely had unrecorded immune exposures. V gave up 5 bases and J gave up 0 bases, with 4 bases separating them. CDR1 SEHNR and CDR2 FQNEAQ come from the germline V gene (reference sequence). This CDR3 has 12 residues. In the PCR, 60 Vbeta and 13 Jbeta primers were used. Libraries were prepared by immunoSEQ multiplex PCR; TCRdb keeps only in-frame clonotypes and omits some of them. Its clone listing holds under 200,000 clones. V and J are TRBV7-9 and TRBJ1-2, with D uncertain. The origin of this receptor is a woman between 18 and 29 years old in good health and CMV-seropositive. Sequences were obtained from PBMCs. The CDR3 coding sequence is TGTGCCAGCAGCCCTACTAACTATGGCTACACCTTC. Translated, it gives CASSPTNYGYTF.